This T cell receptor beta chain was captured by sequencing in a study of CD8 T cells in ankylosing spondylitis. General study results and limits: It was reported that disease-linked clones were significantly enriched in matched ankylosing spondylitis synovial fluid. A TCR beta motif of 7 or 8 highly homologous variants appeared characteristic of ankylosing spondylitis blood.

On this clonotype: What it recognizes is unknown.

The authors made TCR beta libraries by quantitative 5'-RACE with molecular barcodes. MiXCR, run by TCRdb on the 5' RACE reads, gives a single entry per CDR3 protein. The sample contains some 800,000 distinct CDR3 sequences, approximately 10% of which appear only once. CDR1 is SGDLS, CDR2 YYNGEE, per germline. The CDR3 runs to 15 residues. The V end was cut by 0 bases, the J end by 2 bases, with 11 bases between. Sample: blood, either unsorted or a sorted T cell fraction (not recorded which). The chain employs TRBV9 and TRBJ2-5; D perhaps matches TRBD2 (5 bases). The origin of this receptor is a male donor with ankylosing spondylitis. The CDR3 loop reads CASSVDLGLQETQYF. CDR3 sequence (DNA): TGTGCCAGCAGCGTAGATCTAGGACTTCAAGAGACCCAGTACTTC.